A selection of T cell receptor beta chains follows, all from one sample in a study of blood T cell repertoires in COVID-19. Clones were read by immunoSEQ multiplex PCR, and TCRdb kept only the in-frame ones, dropping some. The table records about 200,000 clones, 70% to 90% of them present only once. The sequenced sample consisted of peripheral blood. All receptors come from a middle-aged man with acute or convalescent COVID-19. The CDR3 runs from the conserved cysteine through the conserved F or W. The D gene is left open where the match is weak. Part of the rows lack a size; the others show once, few, many or a class for expanded clones.

j_call d_call clone_size v_call cdr3_nt cdr3_aa
TRBJ1-3 TRBD1 NA TRBV4-1 TGCGCCAGCAGCTTTTACCCCGCGACAGGGGCGGGAAACACCATATATTTT CASSFYPATGAGNTIYF
TRBJ1-3 NA NA TRBV15 TGTGCCACCAGCAGAGATTCGTCGCGAGGAAACACCATATATTTT CATSRDSSRGNTIYF
TRBJ2-1 TRBD2 NA TRBV11-3 TGTGCCAGCAGCTCAGGCGGGAGCTCCTACAATGAGCAGTTCTTC CASSSGGSSYNEQFF
TRBJ2-3 NA NA TRBV19 TGTGCCAGTAGTCCATCCACAGATACGCAGTATTTT CASSPSTDTQYF
TRBJ1-3 NA NA TRBV10-3 TGTGCCATCAGGGCAGGGGCTGGAAACACCATATATTTT CAIRAGAGNTIYF
TRBJ2-6 TRBD1 NA TRBV29-1 TGCAGCGTCATTACCCCGGGTTGGACAGGGAGGTCCGGGGCCAACGTCCTGACTTTC CSVITPGWTGRSGANVLTF
TRBJ2-7 TRBD2 NA TRBV19 TGTGCCAGTAGCCTTAGCGGGGCCACCTACGAGCAGTACTTC CASSLSGATYEQYF
TRBJ2-7 NA NA TRBV3-1/TRBV3-2 TGTGCCAGCAGCCATTCGGGGGACTACGAGCAGTACTTC CASSHSGDYEQYF
TRBJ2-7 TRBD1 NA TRBV7-7 TGTGCTAGCAGCCCAGAGGTGGGACAGGGTCACGAGCAGTACTTC CASSPEVGQGHEQYF
TRBJ1-4 TRBD1 NA TRBV7-6 TGTGCCAGCAGCCCCGGGACAGGGCATGAAAAACTGTTTTTT CASSPGTGHEKLFF
TRBJ1-2 NA NA TRBV4-3 TGCGCCAGCAGCCAAGATTCAAGGGGCGGCTATGGCTACACCTTC CASSQDSRGGYGYTF
TRBJ2-3 NA NA TRBV27 TGTGCCAGCAGCCCCTCCGCTGACGGGGTTTCCGGCACAGATACGCAGTATTTT CASSPSADGVSGTDTQYF
TRBJ2-3 TRBD2 NA TRBV5-4 TGTGCCAGCAGCTTGGCAGCGGGAGGGGGTCAAGATACGCAGTATTTT CASSLAAGGGQDTQYF
TRBJ2-7 TRBD1 NA TRBV29-1 TGCAGCGTTGGACAGGGGGGCTCCTACGAGCAGTACTTC CSVGQGGSYEQYF
TRBJ1-1 NA NA TRBV2 TGTGCCACCCGGCTGACGGGGTTCACTGAAGCTTTCTTT CATRLTGFTEAFF
TRBJ2-3 TRBD2 NA TRBV4-3 TGCGCCAGCAGCCAAGATGACCTCCTTGCTAGCGGGAGTAGTGATACGCAGTATTTT CASSQDDLLASGSSDTQYF
TRBJ2-2 NA NA TRBV5-4 TGTGCCAGCAGCTTTGGGGGGGCCGTCGACACCGGGGAGCTGTTTTTT CASSFGGAVDTGELFF
TRBJ2-7 NA NA TRBV28 TGTGCCAGCAGTTTATCCGGGGTATCCTACGAGCAGTACTTC CASSLSGVSYEQYF
TRBJ2-7 NA NA TRBV18 TGTGCCAGCTCACCTCAGACAGGCTACTACGAGCAGTACTTC CASSPQTGYYEQYF
TRBJ1-1 NA NA TRBV11-2 TGTGCCAGCACTCAGTCGAGGAGGAACACTGAAGCTTTCTTT CASTQSRRNTEAFF
TRBJ2-3 TRBD2 NA TRBV27 TGTGCCAGCAGTTCGCGACTAGCGGGCACAGATACGCAGTATTTT CASSSRLAGTDTQYF
TRBJ2-7 TRBD2 NA TRBV6-2/TRBV6-3 TGTGCCAGCAGTTATAGGCTAGCGGGATCCTCCTACGAGCAGTACTTC CASSYRLAGSSYEQYF
TRBJ2-2 TRBD1 NA TRBV6-5 TGTGCCAGCACCCGCAGGGGGCAGAACACCGGGGAGCTGTTTTTT CASTRRGQNTGELFF
TRBJ2-5 TRBD2 NA TRBV2 TGTGCCAGCAGTGTCTCGGGACTAGGATTTTGGAAGACCCAGTACTTC CASSVSGLGFWKTQYF
TRBJ2-7 TRBD1 NA TRBV28 TGTGCCAGCAGTGGACCGGGACAGGGGAACTACGAGCAGTACTTC CASSGPGQGNYEQYF
TRBJ1-1 NA NA TRBV5-1 TGCGCCAGCAGCTTGCCGGGCGGGGGGGCGCCCCCTGAAGCTTTCTTT CASSLPGGGAPPEAFF
TRBJ2-3 TRBD2 NA TRBV15 TGTGCCACCAGCAGAGAATCGGCGGGAGGGAGCACAGATACGCAGTATTTT CATSRESAGGSTDTQYF
TRBJ2-7 TRBD2 NA TRBV2 TGTGCCAGCAGGGTCCGAGGGGGACTAGCGGCAGTCGAGCAGTACTTC CASRVRGGLAAVEQYF
TRBJ2-1 NA NA TRBV6-1 TGTGCCAGCAGTGGGCGGGGGCGACGGGGGCCCTACAATGAGCAGTTCTTC CASSGRGRRGPYNEQFF
TRBJ2-5 NA NA TRBV11-2 TGTGCCAGCAGCTTAGATCGGGGGGCAGGAGAGACCCAGTACTTC CASSLDRGAGETQYF
TRBJ2-7 NA once TRBV7-2 TGTGCCAGCAGCTTAGTCTCTGCTAGGGGTTATTACGAGCAGTACTTC CASSLVSARGYYEQYF
TRBJ1-1 NA NA TRBV18 TGTGCCAGCTCCGATACTGGGAGTCGGGAAGCTTTCTTT CASSDTGSREAFF
TRBJ2-3 NA NA TRBV12-2 TGTGCAAGTCGCTTGAGAGGAGGGAATGGAGATACGCAGTATTTT CASRLRGGNGDTQYF
TRBJ2-2 NA NA TRBV24-1 TGTGCCACCAGTGATTTGGCACTCGGGGAGCTGTTTTTT CATSDLALGELFF
TRBJ1-2 NA NA TRBV27 TGTGCCAGCAGTCGGGGGTCCGGCTACACCTTC CASSRGSGYTF
TRBJ2-7 NA NA TRBV6-2/TRBV6-3 TGTGCCAGCAGCGCTGGACAGATTTACGAGCAGTACTTC CASSAGQIYEQYF